This entry is about one T cell receptor beta chain. This clone was found a few times. Its antigen remains unidentified. No clone much larger than this one lies a single base away; base qualities are absent. This record comes from a study of cytomegalovirus exposure and HLA in healthy donors (TCRdb year 2017). As for the study more broadly: According to an earlier analysis of several hundred of the donors, about 179 million T cells yielded 117 million unique TCR beta sequences and approximately 280 Gb of sequence data. To study patterns of TCR occurrence, a later analysis re-analyzed previously published TCR beta repertoires from under 750 donors and added high-resolution HLA genotyping. In a later genetic analysis, genome-wide SNP genotypes for about 55% of the roughly 700 donors were used, and that subset was treated as a discovery cohort. In the later analysis, no new phenotypic data were used to find candidate immune exposures; instead, reliance was placed on TCR beta sequences and their occurrence across donors. The study aimed to test whether signatures of past pathogen exposure could be identified by cataloging public T cell receptors. On average, roughly 200,000 unique TCR beta nucleotide sequences were sequenced per donor among several hundred genotyped donors of the cohort, with roughly 18% of those sequences being non-productive. An earlier analysis of 587 of the donors used high-throughput TCR beta sequencing to judge whether each TCR beta V gene segment behaved as functional or pseudogenic. The T cell repertoires of under 750 subjects were profiled by immunosequencing and related to cytomegalovirus serostatus. HLA typing included class I and class II loci at four-digit resolution. To predict cytomegalovirus infection status, the study brought together high-throughput TCR immunosequencing, statistical association of individual TCRs with disease status, and machine learning. Approximately 300 gigabases of sequencing data and around 88 million unique TCR sequences made up an early release that covered approximately 700 HLA-typed donors. The genetic ancestry cluster associated with self-reported Caucasian donors included over 65% of the 398 genotyped donors. Every discovery cohort repertoire had been produced on one sequencing platform. Because of strong linkage in the cohort, five DR-DQ haplotypes were treated as single units for association and clustering. In addition to the first cohort of 500 to 850 subjects, a separate validation cohort of some 120 different subjects was used. The number of donors typed differed by locus, with 629-630 for A, B, C, DRB1 and DQB1, more than 500 for DQA1, about 610 for DPA1, and approximately 470 for DPB1. Donor age, sex, ethnicity and CMV serostatus were collected together with the repertoire data.

Including the terminal cysteine and phenylalanine, the CDR3 comprises 14 residues. The CDR3 DNA has 42 bases and is translated from base 1. The germline V gene yields SGHDT for CDR1 and YYEEEE for CDR2. At the junction V is shortened by 5 bases and J by 4 bases; bases outside the gene matches: 6. The cohort was made up of hundreds of healthy bone marrow donors. At the time of sampling, every cohort member was nominally healthy, though immune exposures that went unrecorded were likely present. The donor tested CMV seronegative and was one of the 352 seronegative cohort members. A peripheral blood sample was provided by each donor, and peripheral blood mononuclear cells were used for TCR beta sequencing. The Qiagen DNeasy Blood Extraction Kit was used to extract genomic DNA from the blood cell samples. Libraries came from the immunoSEQ multiplex PCR assay. The multiplex PCR relied on a mix of 60 forward primers for TCR Vbeta segments and 13 reverse primers for TCR Jbeta segments. The CDR3 region of rearranged TCR beta genes was amplified from genomic DNA with a multiplex PCR assay. On the Illumina HiSeq System, the amplified TCR beta libraries were sequenced as 87-base-pair reads. The paper's processing steps were these. A later analysis tallied 75 million to 95 million unique TCR beta chains across the 666 repertoires, and around 12 million of those chains were shared by two or more donors. A nearest-neighbor algorithm error-corrected the raw reads and collapsed the reads into unique sequences, merging closely related sequences to remove PCR and sequencing errors. CDR3 sequences were aligned to IMGT reference sequences to assign V, D and J gene segments. For a sequence to be retained, a match of at least six nucleotides was required to both a V gene segment and a J gene segment. A rearrangement counted as productive if the CDR3 had no stop codons and remained in frame with V and J, and every other rearrangement counted as non-productive. CDR3 was defined by IMGT convention, running from the second conserved V-encoded cysteine to the conserved J-encoded phenylalanine. In an earlier analysis of approximately 500 of the donors, sequences lacking an unambiguous match to a single V gene segment were excluded. In an earlier analysis of 587 of the donors, a V segment was called functional when productive rearrangements were above 56.7%, and segregating when the standard deviation between donors exceeded 5%. A statistical classification framework was built for diagnosing cytomegalovirus status from the catalog of TCR beta chain sequences. In a later analysis, V and J genes were assigned by comparing TCR nucleotide sequences against IMGT/GENE-DB human TR gene sequences. The TCRdist pipeline was used in a later analysis to assign CDR3 sequences and most-parsimonious VDJ recombination scenarios. In a later analysis, each TCR beta chain was defined by its CDR3 amino acid sequence together with its V-gene family, and reads lacking a unique V-gene family were excluded. As a way to deal with suspected cross-contamination and a sequencing artifact, a later analysis dropped more than 500 nucleotide sequences that were highly shared and had low generation probability. A later analysis calculated a clonal expansion index for each public chain from normalized within-repertoire ranks of inferred template counts. In a later analysis, generation probabilities were computed using a VDJ recombination model fitted to out-of-frame rearrangements, and the results were checked against IGoR. In a later analysis, TCR-TCR, TCR-HLA and TCR-CMV co-occurrence was scored with hypergeometric tests, and a repertoire-size bias correction was applied to TCR pairs. In a later analysis, false discovery rates were estimated by permuting HLA or CMV assignments 20 times. A later analysis grouped co-occurring TCRs with DBSCAN, adding TCRdist sequence similarity when clustering within HLA-allele-positive subsets. Co-occurrence clustering excluded repertoires with fewer than 30,000 or more than 120,000 public chains, plus five with anomalous nucleotide sharing. The table comes from immuneACCESS by way of TCRdb, which keeps in-frame sequences with V and J called. Part of the clones is missing from these tables; in studies checked, under half for an unresolved V gene and the rest for unknown reasons. V and J calls and clone size are those listed in that table; D and trimming were worked out from the DNA. Present in this sample are about 94,000 clones, about 7.6% of which were seen just once. Of the sample, 2.3% is held by the ten largest clones.

Points the paper makes about the study in general: In a later genetic analysis, a missense DCLRE1C variant was associated with V-gene and J-gene trimming of TCR beta chains, and the association was replicated in an independent cohort. HLA typing was unavailable for some donors at each locus, so association tests used only the typed subset. Assigning TCR associations to individual alleles was difficult when HLA alleles, especially DR and DQ, strongly co-occurred. A later analysis found that HLA-associated TCR beta chains were more clonally expanded and had lower generation probabilities than equally common non-associated chains. In a later genetic analysis, fewer N-insertions in productive TCRs were reported among donors in an Asian-associated ancestry cluster than the 666-donor mean. Across donors, most TCR sequences were observed very rarely, whereas some public TCRs were present in many individuals. A few of the identified cytomegalovirus-associated TCR beta chains were confirmed in vitro to be specific for cytomegalovirus antigens. The classifier was reported to diagnose cytomegalovirus status with high specificity and sensitivity in both the original cohort and the validation cohort. Some IMGT-functional V segments, including TRBV6-2 and TRBV6-3, could not be told apart with the 87-base-pair reads, so those segments were excluded. A later analysis found that most CMV-associated TCR beta chains appeared HLA-restricted, with HLA associations seemingly driven largely by CMV exposure. Broadly in line with IMGT annotations, most TCR beta V segments showed up in productive rearrangements about 90% or about 30% of the time in an earlier analysis of around 600 of the donors. The only immune exposure information available for the cohort was CMV serostatus. Sequencing depth was assumed to be roughly uniform across donors in the presence/absence analyses, though that assumption may not hold. Because counts were too low, more than 15 rarely observed V segments, including chromosome 9 orphons, were left out of the earlier analysis of 587 of the donors. Only TCR beta chains were sequenced in this cohort, and the absence of alpha or paired-chain data limited detectable features. Several of the top co-occurrence clusters appeared to be linked to parvovirus B19, influenza, CMV and Epstein-Barr virus, according to a later analysis. Correlated functional status among segregating V segments might be attributable to linkage disequilibrium, but an unknown experimental factor could not be ruled out. In the study, approximately 160 TCR beta chains were listed as associated with cytomegalovirus. In a later analysis, the rate of TCR association differed among HLA loci, with DRB1 alleles having the most associated TCRs and HLA-C alleles having the fewest. The authors suggested that the approach could potentially be generalized to other disease states and immunological phenotypes. At a false discovery rate of 0.05, a later analysis linked fewer than 20,000 TCR beta sequences to specific HLA alleles. A further reported finding was that TCR beta sequences accurately predicted the HLA-A and HLA-B alleles for most subjects in the first cohort. A cluster of highly shared sequence variants was judged likely to represent a technical artifact of the sequencing pipeline.

Here the chain combines TRBV5-6 and TRBJ1-2; 9 junctional bases match TRBD1. The sequence was collected from a middle-aged man in good health and CMV-seronegative. The sequenced sample consisted of PBMCs. The encoded CDR3 is CASSFDRGVYGYTF. The sequence in DNA is TGTGCCAGCAGTTTTGACAGGGGGGTCTATGGCTACACCTTC.